The rows below give T cell receptor beta chains drawn from one sample of a study of blood T cell repertoires in COVID-19. Sequenced by immunoSEQ multiplex PCR; TCRdb stores in-frame clones only, minus some. The table lists 85,000 to 100,000 clones, approximately 80% of them singletons. Sequenced material: peripheral blood. These receptors were obtained from a human donor in a cohort sampled during active COVID-19. Each CDR3 is given without its conserved first and last residue.

V: TRBV19
CDR3: ASNGENYEQY

V: TRBV7-2
CDR3: ASSLEVRQNTEAF

V: TRBV28
CDR3: ASSSPGGQVYEQY

V: TRBV2
CDR3: ASTTYGLTSTDTQY

V: TRBV9
CDR3: ASSPTGGNSPLH

V: TRBV10-1
CDR3: ASSPMTGPTPETQY

V: TRBV3-1/TRBV3-2
CDR3: ASSQVWRGGLF

V: TRBV18
CDR3: ASSPDRFDEQF

V: TRBV5-6
CDR3: ASRLRTGAGTEAF

V: TRBV5-1
CDR3: ASSLDRFTGGNSPLH

V: TRBV3-1/TRBV3-2
CDR3: ASSQALAGGPSSYEQY

V: TRBV15
CDR3: ATSRDHGGGNTDTQY

V: TRBV19
CDR3: ASSIVTGGSRDAF

V: TRBV5-1
CDR3: ASHDTSGGTYEQY

V: TRBV5-1
CDR3: ASSLAGSSYNEQF

V: TRBV7-2
CDR3: ASSFTVDGYT

V: TRBV29-1
CDR3: SARFLNEQF

V: TRBV18
CDR3: ASSPPAGGTGELF

V: TRBV6-6
CDR3: ASGVLADYTDTQY

V: TRBV3-1/TRBV3-2
CDR3: ASSQDRGRSEKLF

V: TRBV5-5
CDR3: ASSLAYGGYT

V: TRBV10-3
CDR3: AISERGNEQPQH

V: TRBV18
CDR3: ASSPPPGQGTEAF

V: TRBV19
CDR3: ASSIRSFGYT

V: TRBV7-8
CDR3: ASSPQGVMITGELF

V: TRBV27
CDR3: ASRDSGQGGYGYT

V: TRBV18
CDR3: ASSKRQTYQETQY

V: TRBV2
CDR3: ASRPNPTGREQY

V: TRBV6-5
CDR3: AATRLGAPEAF

V: TRBV18
CDR3: ASSGPRVASTEAF